Presented here are 11 T cell receptor beta chains from one specimen sequenced in a study of T cells in Graves' hyperthyroidism and ophthalmopathy. The investigators amplified TCR beta CDR3 regions from RNA transcripts. The HTBI primer set served for first-round RT-PCR of the TCR CDR3. From the multiplex PCR reads, TCRdb called clonotypes with MiXCR, one entry per CDR3 protein. The table includes hundreds of thousands of distinct CDR3 sequences, roughly 15% detected once. Sequencing was carried out using blood. The source of these receptors is a woman aged 45-65 years with Graves' ophthalmopathy.

This clonotype was found many times. The CDR3 protein is CASSLVGLQETQYF. The CDR3 nucleotides are TGTGCCAGCAGCTTAGTGGGCCTCCAAGAGACCCAGTACTTC. The chain joins TRBV7-2 to TRBJ2-5; D is uncertain. V lost 1 base and J 1 base, leaving 7 bases between the germline ends. CDR3 length: 14 residues. Germline V gene sequence: CDR1 SGHTA, CDR2 FQGNSA. Looking up the rest from reference TRBV7-2 and TRBJ2-5 gives the full variable domain: GAGVSQSPSNKVTEKGKDVELRCDPISGHTALYWYRQSLGQGLEFLIYFQGNSAPDKSGLPSDRFSAERTGGSVSTLTIQRTQQEDSAVYLCASSLVGLQETQYFGPGTRLLVL.

This chain joins TRBV7-9 and TRBJ1-6, with unresolved D. Germline V gives CDR1 SEHNR, CDR2 FQNEAQ (reference sequence). The germline V and J ends were trimmed by 5 bases and 9 bases, with 17 bases remaining between them. The CDR3 length is 15 residues. Written as DNA, the CDR3 is TGTGCCAGCAGCCCTTTGTGGCAGAACGGTTCACCCCTCCACTTT. Translated: CASSPLWQNGSPLHF.

There are a few counts of this clonotype. Since a much larger clone is just one base distant, this may be a read error. The V call is TRBV7-3, the J call TRBJ1-2; weak D call: TRBD1 (5 bases). Germline CDR1 and CDR2: SGHTA and FQGTGA. The CDR3 loop spans 16 amino acids. CDR3 sequence reads: CASSSTNPSQGRGHTF. CDR3 sequence (DNA): TGTGCCAGCAGCTCAACCAACCCGTCGCAGGGTCGTGGCCACACCTTC.

There are many counts of this clonotype. This chain links TRBV3-1 with TRBJ2-1; no definite D call. Germline V lookup: CDR1 LGHDT, CDR2 YNNKEL (reference sequence). V lost 0 bases to trimming and J lost 7 bases, with 16 bases between them. The length of the CDR3 is 16 residues. This CDR3 reads CASSQDAMGQQNEQFF. CDR3 nucleotide sequence: TGTGCCAGCAGCCAAGATGCGATGGGCCAACAAAATGAGCAGTTCTTC.

This clonotype occurred many times. The CDR3 DNA is TGTGCCAGCAGAAACCAGGGGGCAAGGCAGCCCCAGCATTTT. Amino acids: CASRNQGARQPQHF. The chain recombines TRBV28 with TRBJ1-5, with 8 bases that match TRBD1. CDR1 is MDHEN and CDR2 is SYDVKM in the germline V gene. The length of the CDR3 is 14 residues. J lost 7 bases, V lost 6 bases, and 8 bases had no gene match.

This clonotype was seen at least ten times. J is TRBJ2-5 and V is TRBV4-1; 13 positions agree with TRBD2. V lost 5 bases and J lost 1; bases outside the gene matches: 1. CDR1 and CDR2 from the germline V gene are MGHRA and YSYEKL. The length of the CDR3 is 15 residues. DNA for the CDR3: TGCGCCAGCAGCTGGACTAGCGGGAGCCAAGAGACCCAGTACTTC. It is translated as CASSWTSGSQETQYF.

There are a few counts of this clonotype. This sequence joins TRBV29-1 and TRBJ2-2; D gene uncertain. Trimming removed 7 bases from V and 3 bases from J, with 9 bases in between. CDR1 is SQVTM and CDR2 is ANQGSEA in the germline V gene. This CDR3 has 12 residues. The CDR3 reads CSANYYTGELFF. The DNA of the CDR3 is TGCAGCGCCAACTACTACACCGGGGAGCTGTTTTTT.

This clonotype was picked up many times. The chain employs TRBV11-3 and TRBJ2-1; 12 nucleotides agree with TRBD2. This CDR3 region has 16 residues. CDR1 SGHNT and CDR2 YENEEA come from the germline V gene. The V and J ends lost 3 bases and 8 bases, in that order; junction bases with no gene match: 8. The chain's CDR3 is CASSLGGTSGPDEQFF. The CDR3 DNA sequence: TGTGCCAGCAGCTTGGGGGGGACTAGCGGGCCGGATGAGCAGTTCTTC.

This clonotype was detected ten times or more. The V gene is TRBV2, the J gene TRBJ2-4; either TRBD1 or TRBD2 may supply D (5 bases each). CDR3 length equals 16 residues. Germline values: CDR1 SNHLY, CDR2 FYNNEI. V gave up 1 base and J gave up 2 bases, with 12 bases separating them. CDR3 bases: TGTGCCAGCAGTGAAGAGGGACCAATATCCAAAAACATTCAGTACTTC. Its translation: CASSEEGPISKNIQYF. The full variable domain, its missing parts supplied by reference TRBV2 and TRBJ2-4, is EPEVTQTPSHQVTQMGQEVILRCVPISNHLYFYWYRQILGQKVEFLVSFYNNEISEKSEIFDDQFSVERPDGSNFTLKIRSTKLEDSAMYFCASSEEGPISKNIQYFGAGTRLSVL.

There are many counts of this clonotype. The chain has TRBV7-2 and TRBJ2-7; tentatively, D is TRBD1 or TRBD2 (6 bases each). Germline V gene data show CDR1 as SGHTA and CDR2 as FQGNSA. Trimming took off 4 bases at V and 2 bases at J, with 12 bases between the two ends. CDR3 length: 14 amino acids. The CDR3 protein is CASSSPGGTYEQYF. In nucleotides, the CDR3 is TGTGCCAGCAGCTCACCCGGGGGCACCTACGAGCAGTACTTC. The whole variable domain, remainder taken from reference TRBV7-2 and TRBJ2-7, is GAGVSQSPSNKVTEKGKDVELRCDPISGHTALYWYRQSLGQGLEFLIYFQGNSAPDKSGLPSDRFSAERTGGSVSTLTIQRTQQEDSAVYLCASSSPGGTYEQYFGPGTRLTVT.

The table lists this clonotype with many counts. The CDR3, as DNA: TGTGCCAGCAGTTTACGGGACAGCTATGGCTACACCTTC. Protein: CASSLRDSYGYTF. The chain recombines TRBV27 with TRBJ1-2; TRBD1 matches at 7 bases. The length of the CDR3 is 13 residues. Germline values: CDR1 MNHEY, CDR2 SMNVEV (reference sequence). V gave up 2 bases and J gave up 4 bases; unmatched junction bases: 1.